The 4 T cell receptor beta chains in this list originate from one sample, sequenced in a study of metastatic and nonmetastatic thyroid tumors. Thyroid surgery had not been preceded by any treatment in any patient. Through MiXCR, TCRdb re-clonotyped the PCR reads. The sample shows around 16,000 clones, 25% to 30% of them seen only once. Sequencing was performed on adjacent normal tissue. The receptors stem from a female donor with papillary thyroid cancer or a benign thyroid nodule (not recorded which). Some clones in this sample may be carry-over from other donors' samples.

This chain uses TRBV3-1 with TRBJ2-7, with TRBD1 identical over 8 bases. The CDR3 covers 14 residues. Germline V lookup: CDR1 LGHDT, CDR2 YNNKEL (reference sequence). J lost 4 bases, V lost 5 bases, and 7 bases had no gene match. The CDR3 here is CASSLGQGGYEQYF. For the CDR3, the DNA is TGTGCCAGCAGCTTAGGACAGGGTGGGTACGAGCAGTACTTC.

Only a few counts were recorded for this clone. The chain uses TRBV6-1 and TRBJ1-2; no reliable D call. V was shortened by 4 bases and J by 2 bases, with 5 bases between the two germline ends. Per germline, CDR1 MNHNS and CDR2 SASEGT. The CDR3 covers 12 residues. CDR3 region: CASSATNYGYTF. As DNA, the CDR3 is TGTGCCAGCAGTGCCACCAACTATGGCTACACCTTC.

The chain employs TRBV11-3 and TRBJ2-1; D is uncertain. The germline V gene encodes CDR1 SGHNT and CDR2 YENEEA. This CDR3 contains 13 residues. V lost 1 base and J 3 bases, leaving 4 bases between the germline ends. The CDR3 spells CASSLGNYNEQFF. The CDR3 DNA follows: TGTGCCAGCAGCTTAGGCAACTACAATGAGCAGTTCTTC.

This clone was detected only a few times. The same CDR3 also results from other DNA sequences found in this sample. This chain connects TRBV7-3 to TRBJ1-1, with 8 bases aligning to TRBD1. The germline gives CDR1 SGHTA, CDR2 FQGTGA. The CDR3 contains 13 residues. V lost 5 bases and J lost 4; bases outside the gene matches: 3. The CDR3 protein is CASSATGGTEAFF. DNA for the CDR3: TGTGCCAGCAGCGCTACAGGGGGCACTGAAGCTTTCTTT.